This section outlines one T cell receptor (beta chain) sequence together with its context. A single record per CDR3 protein comes from TCRdb applying MiXCR to the 5' RACE reads. The sample holds more than 60,000 distinct CDR3 sequences, around 16% seen once. Between the trimmed V and J ends, which lost 7 bases and 6 bases, there was a span of 7 bases. The CDR3 is 11 amino acids. The sample belongs to a study of T cells of healthy individuals. The chain recombines TRBV12-3 or TRBV12-4 with TRBJ2-1; D is ambiguous. This clonotype was sampled from a human donor in good health. The CDR3, as DNA: TGTGCCAGCAACGTAGGCAATGAGCAGTTCTTC. Amino acids: CASNVGNEQFF.